Following are 26 T cell receptor beta chains from one sample sequenced in a study of cytomegalovirus exposure and HLA in healthy donors. With 60 Vbeta and 13 Jbeta primers, the PCR was carried out. The method was immunoSEQ multiplex PCR; TCRdb's version includes in-frame clones alone and lacks a portion of them. This sample's table has tens of thousands of clones. Sequenced input: PBMCs. All receptors come from a woman aged 40-49 years in good health and CMV-seropositive.

This chain connects TRBV30 to TRBJ2-3, with D maybe TRBD1 (6 bases). CDR3 length equals 15 residues. Trimming stripped 0 bases from V and 7 bases from J, with 17 bases between. Germline V gene data show CDR1 as GTSNPN and CDR2 as SVGIG (reference sequence). The CDR3 DNA reads as TGTGCCTGGAGTGTACGGGCAGGGGACCTTCATACGCAGTATTTT. Residues: CAWSVRAGDLHTQYF.

This chain links TRBV6-1 with TRBJ2-5; TRBD1 matches 7 bases. CDR3 length: 14 amino acids. V shed 2 bases and J 4 bases; nucleotides not matched to a gene: 4. Germline-derived CDR1 and CDR2 are MNHNS and SASEGT. CDR3 loop: CASSEPAGGETQYF. The CDR3, as DNA: TGTGCCAGCAGTGAACCGGCAGGGGGAGAGACCCAGTACTTC.

CDR3 region: CASSLEGQGIYEQYF. DNA of the CDR3: TGTGCCAGCAGCTTGGAGGGACAGGGTATCTACGAGCAGTACTTC. This chain links TRBV5-5 with TRBJ2-7; 9 bases line up with TRBD1. Trimming took 0 bases from V and 3 from J; bases not matched to a gene: 4. Germline CDR1 is SGHKS and CDR2 is YYEKEE (reference sequence). The CDR3 is 15 residues long.

This sequence joins TRBV28 and TRBJ1-2; no definite D call. The CDR3 consists of 12 residues. V was trimmed by 3 bases and J by 4 bases, leaving 6 bases between them. The germline V gene encodes CDR1 MDHEN and CDR2 SYDVKM. The CDR3 DNA follows: TGTGCCAGCAGTTTGAGGCTCTATGGCTACACCTTC. Protein sequence: CASSLRLYGYTF.

The chain combines TRBV5-6 with TRBJ1-1; TRBD1 agrees at 7 bases. Germline V lookup: CDR1 SGHDT, CDR2 YYEEEE. This CDR3 comprises 14 residues. V lost 2 bases and J lost 5; bases outside the gene matches: 6. DNA for the CDR3: TGTGCCAGCAGCTTAGGGGGCAGGGTGACTGAAGCTTTCTTT. This encodes CASSLGGRVTEAFF.

The rearrangement uses TRBV4-1 and TRBJ1-2; TRBD1 matches 8 bases. Germline lookup yields CDR1 MGHRA and CDR2 YSYEKL. This CDR3 contains 16 residues. The ends lost 0 bases at V and 8 bases at J; junction bases unmatched: 11. This CDR3 is CASSQDTPGGPLGYTF. The DNA of the CDR3 is TGCGCCAGCAGCCAAGATACTCCAGGGGGCCCTTTAGGCTACACCTTC.

The rearrangement uses TRBV7-9 and TRBJ1-2; no clear D. Germline assignment: CDR1 SEHNR and CDR2 FQNEAQ (reference sequence). This CDR3 comprises 12 residues. The germline V and J ends were trimmed by 5 bases and 6 bases, with 10 bases remaining between them. CDR3 loop: CASSHRADGYTF. CDR3 nucleotide sequence: TGTGCCAGCAGCCACCGAGCGGATGGCTACACCTTC.

The chain combines TRBV29-1 with TRBJ2-3; 8 bases align to TRBD2. Germline V gene lookup returns CDR1 SQVTM and CDR2 ANQGSEA. The ends lost 2 bases at V and 2 bases at J; junction bases unmatched: 6. This CDR3 spans 15 amino acids. The CDR3 coding sequence is TGCAGCGTTGAATGGTCTAGCGGGCCCACAGATACGCAGTATTTT. Translation: CSVEWSSGPTDTQYF.

The CDR3 bases are TGTGCCAGCAGTTACGGGGCGGGAGGGCAGCATGGCTACACCTTC. Its translation is CASSYGAGGQHGYTF. This rearrangement joins TRBV6-5 to TRBJ1-2, with D possibly matching TRBD1 (5 bases). Germline values: CDR1 MNHEY, CDR2 SVGAGI. V lost 2 bases to trimming and J lost 6 bases, with 16 bases between them. CDR3 length equals 15 residues.

This chain connects TRBV28 to TRBJ1-5, with 7 bases fitting TRBD1. Trimming took 6 bases from V and 0 from J; bases not matched to a gene: 8. The germline V gene has CDR1 MDHEN and CDR2 SYDVKM. There are 16 residues in the CDR3. Here the CDR3 reads CASSPGTAYSNQPQHF. The DNA of the CDR3 is TGTGCCAGCAGCCCTGGGACAGCTTATAGCAATCAGCCCCAGCATTTT.

The V and J genes are TRBV2 and TRBJ1-1; D is unclear. Trimming cost V 1 base and J 10 bases, with 7 bases left between them. The CDR3 spans 11 residues. CDR1 SNHLY and CDR2 FYNNEI come from the germline V gene. The CDR3 loop reads CASSEGSGAFF. The CDR3 bases are TGTGCCAGCAGTGAAGGTTCAGGAGCTTTCTTT.

As DNA, the CDR3 is TGTGCCAGCAGTTCCGGAGATACGCAGTATTTT. Encoded protein: CASSSGDTQYF. The gene calls are TRBV28 and TRBJ2-3; no definite D call. This CDR3 has 11 residues. Trimming pared 4 bases from V and 5 bases from J, leaving 4 bases between. Germline V gene sequence: CDR1 MDHEN, CDR2 SYDVKM. Full variable domain (outside the CDR3, taken from reference TRBV28 and TRBJ2-3): DVKVTQSSRYLVKRTGEKVFLECVQDMDHENMFWYRQDPGLGLRLIYFSYDVKMKEKGDIPEGYSVSREKKERFSLILESASTNQTSMYLCASSSGDTQYFGPGTRLTVL.

In DNA, the CDR3 is TGTGCCAGCAGCTTAGTTAGCACCGGGGAGCTGTTTTTT. Translating it yields CASSLVSTGELFF. The V gene is TRBV11-3, the J gene TRBJ2-2; D is unresolved. The germline V gene encodes CDR1 SGHNT and CDR2 YENEEA. V lost 1 base to trimming and J lost 4 bases, with 4 bases between them. CDR3 size: 13 residues.

The rearrangement uses TRBV9 and TRBJ1-2, with D unresolved. The CDR3 covers 15 residues. The V end was cut by 4 bases, the J end by 0 bases, with 13 bases between. The germline V gene encodes CDR1 SGDLS and CDR2 YYNGEE. CDR3 coding DNA: TGTGCCAGCAGCCCCTCATGGAGCGCTAACTATGGCTACACCTTC. The encoded protein is CASSPSWSANYGYTF.

The rearrangement joins TRBV27 to TRBJ2-7; TRBD2 matches at 7 bases. The length of the CDR3 is 18 residues. Germline V gene sequence: CDR1 MNHEY, CDR2 SMNVEV (reference sequence). V shed 3 bases, J shed 1 base, and the junction held 15 bases outside the gene matches. For the CDR3, the DNA is TGTGCCAGCAGTTTCGCTAGCGGTCGTAGGGGCCCATCCTACGAGCAGTACTTC. Residues: CASSFASGRRGPSYEQYF.

This chain links TRBV10-3 with TRBJ1-3; no reliable D call. Per the germline V gene, CDR1 is ENHRY and CDR2 is SYGVKD. CDR3 length: 17 residues. V was cut by 5 bases and J by 0 bases, with 17 bases left in between. CDR3 sequence: CAISPSSGSLSGNTIYF. Here the CDR3 DNA reads TGTGCCATCAGTCCATCGTCAGGCTCCCTCTCTGGAAACACCATATATTTT.

V and J are TRBV28 and TRBJ1-1; D remains unclear. V was clipped by 4 bases and J by 0 bases, with 9 bases between them. Germline CDR1 reads MDHEN; CDR2 reads SYDVKM. The CDR3 consists of 14 residues. Here the CDR3 reads CASSSRGVNTEAFF. CDR3 DNA: TGTGCCAGCAGTTCTCGGGGAGTGAACACTGAAGCTTTCTTT.

With regard to this clone: Germline and junction disagree at one end, which may indicate a read error. This rearrangement joins TRBV19 to TRBJ1-2; unclear D gene. Per the germline V gene, CDR1 is LNHDA and CDR2 is SQIVND (reference sequence). This CDR3 is 13 amino acids long. The CDR3 region has the DNA TGTGCCAGTAGCCCTCAGTTTAACTATGGCTGCACCTTC. This encodes CASSPQFNYGCTF.

The V gene is TRBV30, the J gene TRBJ1-4; D uncertain. Trimming removed 4 bases from V and 3 bases from J, with 12 bases in between. The CDR3 has 14 amino acids. CDR1 is GTSNPN, CDR2 SVGIG, per germline (reference sequence). CDR3 coding DNA: TGTGCCTGGACCCCTTTCACAGCTAATGAAAAACTGTTTTTT. Translation: CAWTPFTANEKLFF.

The chain couples TRBV9 to TRBJ2-7, with D tentatively TRBD1 (5 bases). Germline V gene sequence: CDR1 SGDLS, CDR2 YYNGEE. V gave up 2 bases and J gave up 5 bases, with 11 bases separating them. This CDR3 contains 13 residues. CDR3 residues: CASSVGQSHEQYF. The CDR3 bases are TGTGCCAGCAGCGTGGGGCAGAGCCACGAGCAGTACTTC.

For the CDR3, the DNA is TGCAGCGTTGAAGGCAGAGGGAACACTGAAGCTTTCTTT. Translating gives CSVEGRGNTEAFF. The gene calls are TRBV29-1 and TRBJ1-1; no reliable D call. The V end lost 1 base, the J end lost 1 base, and 7 bases lay between the germline ends. The CDR3 covers 13 residues. The germline V gene encodes CDR1 SQVTM and CDR2 ANQGSEA. The complete variable domain, with remaining parts taken from reference TRBV29-1 and TRBJ1-1, reads SAVISQKPSRDICQRGTSLTIQCQVDSQVTMMFWYRQQPGQSLTLIATANQGSEATYESGFVIDKFPISRPNLTFSTLTVSNMSPEDSSIYLCSVEGRGNTEAFFGQGTRLTVV.

This chain links TRBV27 with TRBJ2-7, with a weak D call TRBD1 (6 bases). Germline-derived CDR1 and CDR2 are MNHEY and SMNVEV (reference sequence). This CDR3 comprises 12 residues. Deletions cut 10 bases from V and 0 bases from J, with 10 bases between. The CDR3 here is CATRDTSYEQYF. The CDR3 region has the DNA TGTGCCACCCGGGACACCTCCTACGAGCAGTACTTC.

The chain links TRBV19 to TRBJ2-1; 9 positions agree with TRBD2. V trimming: 7 bases; J trimming: 10 bases; junction bases outside the gene matches: 14. This CDR3 comprises 15 residues. Germline loops: CDR1 LNHDA, CDR2 SQIVND (reference sequence). Written as DNA, the CDR3 is TGTGCCAGTACGGGGATTTTTGCGGGAGGGGAGGAGCAGTTCTTC. It codes for CASTGIFAGGEEQFF.

Worth noting for this clone: Within the sample, other DNA sequences also encode this same CDR3. This sequence joins TRBV9 and TRBJ1-3; no firm D call. This CDR3 is 14 amino acids long. The ends were cut back, 0 bases at V and 1 base at J, with 5 bases in the middle. Per the germline V gene, CDR1 is SGDLS and CDR2 is YYNGEE. The CDR3 nucleotides read TGTGCCAGCAGCGTAGACAGTTCTGGAAACACCATATATTTT. The encoded protein is CASSVDSSGNTIYF.

The J gene is TRBJ2-3, the V gene TRBV15; 8 nucleotides match TRBD1. The CDR3 loop spans 14 amino acids. The J segment lost 2 bases and the V segment lost 3 bases, leaving 1 base of the junction unmatched. The germline gives CDR1 LNHNV, CDR2 YYDKDF (reference sequence). The CDR3 is CATSRDRATDTQYF. The CDR3 coding sequence is TGTGCCACCAGCAGGGACAGGGCCACAGATACGCAGTATTTT.

This chain joins TRBV27 and TRBJ2-1, with TRBD1 matching 9 bases. The ends lost 2 bases at V and 3 bases at J; junction bases unmatched: 5. This CDR3 contains 16 residues. Looked up from germline, CDR1 is MNHEY and CDR2 is SMNVEV (reference sequence). CDR3 in DNA: TGTGCCAGCAGTTTAGACCGGGACAGGGTCTACAATGAGCAGTTCTTC. Protein product: CASSLDRDRVYNEQFF.